The 19 T cell receptor beta chains listed next were all sequenced from one sample in a study of blood T cell repertoires in COVID-19. Clones were sequenced by immunoSEQ multiplex PCR, and TCRdb holds only the in-frame ones, with some missing. The sample has a few hundred thousand clones, roughly 87% seen once. Sample: peripheral blood. The receptors shown here come from a woman aged 25 to 45 with acute or convalescent COVID-19.

CDR3 sequence: CASSRTATNYGYTF. The CDR3 DNA follows: TGTGCCAGCAGCAGGACAGCTACTAACTATGGCTACACCTTC. V usage is TRBV7-2 and J usage is TRBJ1-2; a possible D gene is TRBD1 (6 bases). Germline CDR1 reads SGHTA; CDR2 reads FQGNSA. The CDR3 spans 14 residues. V lost 5 bases to trimming and J lost 0 bases, with 10 bases between them.

This clone was counted between two and nine times. The gene calls are TRBV7-9 and TRBJ1-5; D uncertain. The CDR3 spans 15 residues. Trimming pared 1 base from V and 4 bases from J, leaving 11 bases between. The germline V gene has CDR1 SEHNR and CDR2 FQNEAQ (reference sequence). DNA for the CDR3: TGTGCCAGCAGCTTAGGCGATACGCGGAATCAGCCCCAGCATTTT. Translating it yields CASSLGDTRNQPQHF.

The chain employs TRBV2 and TRBJ1-4; 8 nucleotides align to TRBD1. The CDR3 has 15 residues. Germline assignment: CDR1 SNHLY and CDR2 FYNNEI. V trimming: 6 bases; J trimming: 7 bases; junction bases outside the gene matches: 10. The CDR3 DNA is TGTGCCAGCAGGGGGACAGGCGCTTTGGGTGAAAAACTGTTTTTT. Translating it yields CASRGTGALGEKLFF.

The chain is built from TRBV4-1 and TRBJ1-5; D gene ambiguous. The germline V gene has CDR1 MGHRA and CDR2 YSYEKL. The CDR3 is 14 residues long. The ends were cut back, 4 bases at V and 1 base at J, with 8 bases in the middle. The CDR3 DNA follows: TGCGCCAGCAGCCCCCGTTTCAGCAATCAGCCCCAGCATTTT. Amino acids: CASSPRFSNQPQHF.

This clone showed up just once. This chain connects TRBV6-5 to TRBJ2-2; TRBD2 is a possible D gene (5 bases). V was trimmed by 2 bases and J by 0 bases, leaving 7 bases between them. There are 15 residues in the CDR3. The germline CDR1 and CDR2 sequences are MNHEY and SVGAGI. The CDR3 reads CASSYVGANTGELFF. The CDR3 bases are TGTGCCAGCAGTTACGTGGGAGCGAACACCGGGGAGCTGTTTTTT.

The gene calls are TRBV19 and TRBJ2-1; 15 nucleotides agree with TRBD2. V shed 8 bases, J shed 8 bases, and the junction held 4 bases outside the gene matches. This CDR3 contains 14 residues. In germline, CDR1 is LNHDA, CDR2 SQIVND (reference sequence). The CDR3 DNA reads TGTGCCAGTCAAGGACTAGCGGGAGGGTATGAGCAGTTCTTC. Translating gives CASQGLAGGYEQFF.

This chain joins TRBV10-2 and TRBJ2-7; 7 bases line up with TRBD2. V dropped 7 bases and J dropped 2; count of bases not matched to a gene: 2. Looked up from germline, CDR1 is WSHSY and CDR2 is SAAADI. The CDR3 is 12 residues long. The CDR3 spells CASKAGAYEQYF. CDR3 coding DNA: TGCGCCAGCAAGGCGGGAGCCTACGAGCAGTACTTC.

V is TRBV7-9 and J is TRBJ2-7, with 11 bases that match TRBD2. The V and J ends lost 1 base and 4 bases, in that order; junction bases with no gene match: 3. Germline CDR1 and CDR2: SEHNR and FQNEAQ (reference sequence). The CDR3 runs to 15 residues. The CDR3 DNA reads TGTGCCAGCAGCTTAGGGGGGACTAGCGGTTACGAGCAGTACTTC. Its protein product is CASSLGGTSGYEQYF.

The chain uses TRBV28 and TRBJ2-7, with 7 bases identical to TRBD1. Germline V gene lookup returns CDR1 MDHEN and CDR2 SYDVKM. V lost 7 bases and J lost 3; bases outside the gene matches: 6. This CDR3 contains 13 residues. The CDR3 sequence: CASNPPGGYEQYF. The CDR3 DNA follows: TGTGCCAGCAATCCCCCAGGGGGCTACGAGCAGTACTTC.

This chain uses TRBV7-6 with TRBJ1-1, with 8 bases aligning to TRBD1. Germline V gene lookup returns CDR1 SGHVS and CDR2 FNYEAQ. The CDR3 contains 16 residues. Trimming at V came to 1 base and at J to 0 bases, leaving 4 bases not matched to a gene. The CDR3 DNA is TGTGCCAGCAGCTTAGGACAGGGGCCACTGAACACTGAAGCTTTCTTT. Translated: CASSLGQGPLNTEAFF.

The chain combines TRBV29-1 with TRBJ2-7, with 9 bases matching TRBD1. Per germline, CDR1 SQVTM and CDR2 ANQGSEA. This CDR3 has 12 residues. With 6 bases clipped from V and 5 bases from J, the junction kept 5 bases outside the gene matches. In DNA, the CDR3 is TGCAGCGTACGACAGGGGGGAAACGAGCAGTACTTC. It translates to CSVRQGGNEQYF.

The chain couples TRBV24-1 to TRBJ1-1, with TRBD1 matching over 7 bases. In germline, CDR1 is KGHDR, CDR2 SFDVKD. The CDR3 is made up of 13 amino acids. The J segment lost 1 base and the V segment lost 7 bases, leaving 2 bases of the junction unmatched. CDR3 loop: CATSGTENTEAFF. CDR3 nucleotide sequence: TGTGCCACCAGCGGGACAGAGAACACTGAAGCTTTCTTT.

This clone showed up just a few times. V and J are TRBV2 and TRBJ1-2; possible D gene TRBD1, 6 bases. Germline loops: CDR1 SNHLY, CDR2 FYNNEI. This CDR3 is built from 14 residues. V was trimmed by 4 bases and J by 4 bases, leaving 13 bases between them. CDR3 region: CASSVKGGSYGYTF. The CDR3 region has the DNA TGTGCCAGCAGTGTTAAAGGGGGATCCTATGGCTACACCTTC.

The J gene is TRBJ2-1, the V gene TRBV19; TRBD2 agrees at 8 bases. Unmatched junction bases numbered 2, after V lost 1 base and J lost 9 bases. Looked up from germline, CDR1 is LNHDA and CDR2 is SQIVND (reference sequence). This CDR3 is built from 13 residues. The CDR3 loop is CASSIVAGLEQFF. The CDR3 region has the DNA TGTGCCAGTAGTATAGTAGCGGGACTTGAGCAGTTCTTC.

The chain couples TRBV7-2 to TRBJ1-5; 7 nucleotides line up with TRBD1. Germline values: CDR1 SGHTA, CDR2 FQGNSA. With 1 base clipped from V and 6 bases from J, the junction kept 6 bases outside the gene matches. CDR3 length: 15 residues. The DNA of the CDR3 is TGTGCCAGCAGCTTAGGCGCAGGGGGTGCTCAGCCCCAGCATTTT. Protein: CASSLGAGGAQPQHF.

The chain employs TRBV10-2 and TRBJ2-7, with 9 bases fitting TRBD2. Germline V lookup: CDR1 WSHSY, CDR2 SAAADI. There are 13 residues in the CDR3. With V trimmed by 10 bases and J by 2 bases, 6 bases remained unmatched. The CDR3 DNA sequence: TGCGCCATAAGACTAGCGGAGGCCTACGAGCAGTACTTC. Translation: CAIRLAEAYEQYF.

This clone turned up a few times. V is TRBV7-2 and J is TRBJ2-2, with 9 positions matching TRBD2. The CDR3 is 15 amino acids. From germline, CDR1 is SGHTA and CDR2 FQGNSA. With 3 bases clipped from V and 4 bases from J, the junction kept 3 bases outside the gene matches. As DNA, the CDR3 is TGTGCCAGCAGCTTCGGCGGGAGGGGCACCGGGGAGCTGTTTTTT. This encodes CASSFGGRGTGELFF.

This chain uses TRBV21-1 with TRBJ2-1; TRBD2, the table's D call, was not compared with the DNA. TRBV21-1 is listed as a pseudogene. The CDR3 is 16 amino acids. As DNA, the CDR3 is TGTGCCAGCAGCAAAGAAGGGCGGGAGGGATGGAATGAGCAGTTCTTC. It is translated as CASSKEGREGWNEQFF.

Note on this clone: This may be a read error, as it is one base from a much larger clone. The chain joins TRBV7-2 to TRBJ2-4; 9 bases map to TRBD1. There are 16 residues in the CDR3. CDR1 is SGHTA and CDR2 is FQGNSA in the germline V gene. With 5 bases clipped from V and 1 base from J, the junction kept 6 bases outside the gene matches. The CDR3 sequence is CASSPGQGTAKNIQYF. DNA of the CDR3: TGTGCCAGCAGCCCTGGACAGGGGACGGCCAAAAACATTCAGTACTTC.